The clone carrying this TCR beta chain appeared a few times. Its antigen is not known. The Oncomine TCR Beta short-read assay generated sequence data from the DNA of cultured CD4+ T cells. Genomic DNA from cultured CD4+ T cells was extracted. MiXCR was run by TCRdb on the PCR reads, yielding one entry per CDR3 protein. Altogether approximately 11,000 distinct CDR3 sequences are present, about 50% being singletons, with the ten largest covering roughly 15%. The CDR3 totals 13 residues. The V and J ends lost 6 bases and 4 bases, in that order; junction bases with no gene match: 5. Looked up from germline, CDR1 is DFQATT and CDR2 is SNEGSKA (reference sequence). This sample is drawn from a study of vaccination and CD4 T cells after COVID-19. Study in general: Four females and six males made up the convalescents, two of whom were Hispanic.

As to treatment: approximately 9-day PBMC culture with coronavirus spike peptide pools or control peptides (ViraFEST assay). The V call is TRBV20-1, the J call TRBJ1-1; 10 nucleotides match TRBD1. Source material: CD4+ T cells from blood, cultured in vitro. This clonotype originated in a human donor who had recovered from COVID-19. Here the CDR3 reads CSAVGDRGTEAFF. The CDR3 nucleotides read TGCAGTGCGGTAGGGGACAGGGGCACTGAAGCTTTCTTT.